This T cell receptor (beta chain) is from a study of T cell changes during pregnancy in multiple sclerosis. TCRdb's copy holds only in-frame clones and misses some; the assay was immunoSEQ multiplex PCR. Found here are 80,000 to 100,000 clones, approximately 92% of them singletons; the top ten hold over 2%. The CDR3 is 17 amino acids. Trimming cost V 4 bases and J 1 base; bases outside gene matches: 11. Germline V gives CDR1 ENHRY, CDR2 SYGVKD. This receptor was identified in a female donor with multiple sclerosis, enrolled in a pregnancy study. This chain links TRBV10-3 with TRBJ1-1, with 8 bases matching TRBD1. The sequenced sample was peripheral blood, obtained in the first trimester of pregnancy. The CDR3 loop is CAISVFPTGDQNTEAFF. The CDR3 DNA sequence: TGTGCCATCAGTGTATTCCCGACAGGGGACCAGAACACTGAAGCTTTCTTT.